What follows are 30 T cell receptor beta chains derived from one specimen sequenced in a study of T cell clones after liver transplantation. Here immunoSEQ multiplex PCR was the method, and the copy in TCRdb shows in-frame clones only, minus some. The sample contains 20,000 to 25,000 clones, approximately 68% of which appear only once. The source material was CD4+ T cells from blood, sampled before liver transplant. All receptors come from a human donor who received a liver transplant.

This chain joins TRBV5-1 and TRBJ2-4, with D possibly TRBD2 on 6 matching bases. The CDR3 has 18 amino acids. The germline V gene has CDR1 SGHRS and CDR2 YFSETQ. Deletions cut 4 bases from V and 0 bases from J, with 20 bases between. CDR3 in DNA: TGCGCCAGCAGCCCGCGGGACCCCTCTTCCCTAGCCAAAAACATTCAGTACTTC. Protein: CASSPRDPSSLAKNIQYF. Full variable domain (rest looked up from reference TRBV5-1 and TRBJ2-4): KAGVTQTPRYLIKTRGQQVTLSCSPISGHRSVSWYQQTPGQGLQFLFEYFSETQRNKGNFPGRFSGRQFSNSRSEMNVSTLELGDSALYLCASSPRDPSSLAKNIQYFGAGTRLSVL.

The chain couples TRBV5-1 to TRBJ2-1, with TRBD2 matching 11 bases. The CDR3 extends over 16 amino acids. V shed 1 base, J shed 9 bases, and the junction held 9 bases outside the gene matches. Per germline, CDR1 SGHRS and CDR2 YFSETQ. The CDR3 region is CASSLLDSGRVSEQFF. The CDR3, as DNA: TGCGCCAGCAGCTTGCTAGATAGCGGGAGGGTGAGTGAGCAGTTCTTC.

This clone was seen more than once but under ten times. The chain joins TRBV11-3 to TRBJ1-4, with D perhaps TRBD1 (5 bases). This CDR3 comprises 16 residues. Germline-derived CDR1 and CDR2 are SGHNT and YENEEA. The V gene lost 5 bases and the J gene lost 7 bases, with 20 bases spanning the gap. This CDR3 reads CASSLGPTGGGEKLFF. DNA of the CDR3: TGTGCCAGCAGCCTGGGACCGACCGGGGGAGGTGAAAAACTGTTTTTT.

The chain uses TRBV11-3 and TRBJ1-2, with D unresolved. Between the trimmed V and J ends, which lost 10 bases and 8 bases, there was a span of 17 bases. Germline V lookup: CDR1 SGHNT, CDR2 YENEEA. The CDR3 runs 12 residues. CDR3 amino acids: CATGRPPVGYTF. CDR3 DNA: TGTGCCACCGGGCGGCCCCCTGTCGGCTACACCTTC.

By its share, this clone is medium-sized. The gene calls are TRBV2 and TRBJ1-5; 8 bases map to TRBD1. Germline V gene lookup returns CDR1 SNHLY and CDR2 FYNNEI. The length of the CDR3 is 16 residues. J was trimmed by 3 bases and V by 2 bases; bases with no gene match: 6. The CDR3 region has the DNA TGTGCCAGCAGTGAAATTCAGGGGGCTTCCAATCAGCCCCAGCATTTT. Encoded protein: CASSEIQGASNQPQHF.

This chain links TRBV11-3 with TRBJ2-3, with 11 nucleotides matching TRBD1. The CDR3 runs to 15 residues. The V gene's germline CDR1 is SGHNT and CDR2 YENEEA. Losses at the gene ends were 3 bases for V and 3 bases for J; bases not matched to a gene: 2. Here the CDR3 DNA reads TGTGCCAGCAGCTTCGGACAGGGGGCAACAGATACGCAGTATTTT. Its protein product is CASSFGQGATDTQYF.

The chain uses TRBV5-1 and TRBJ1-4, with D possibly being TRBD1 (5 bases). With 0 bases removed from V and 7 bases from J, the gap between germline ends came to 13 bases. Germline loops: CDR1 SGHRS, CDR2 YFSETQ. The CDR3 covers 15 residues. CDR3 protein: CASSLVQPGSEKLFF. DNA for the CDR3: TGCGCCAGCAGCTTGGTTCAGCCAGGGAGTGAAAAACTGTTTTTT.

This chain's CDR3 is CASSTSGGASTDTQYF. Written as DNA, the CDR3 is TGTGCCAGCAGCACTAGCGGGGGGGCTAGCACAGATACGCAGTATTTT. The chain couples TRBV7-9 to TRBJ2-3, with 13 positions matching TRBD2. Germline V gene sequence: CDR1 SEHNR, CDR2 FQNEAQ (reference sequence). The CDR3 consists of 16 residues. V lost 5 bases, J lost 0 bases, and 2 bases stayed unmatched. Using reference TRBV7-9 and TRBJ2-3 for the parts outside the CDR3, the full variable domain is DTGVSQNPRHKITKRGQNVTFRCDPISEHNRLYWYRQTLGQGPEFLTYFQNEAQLEKSRLLSDRFSAERPKGSFSTLEIQRTEQGDSAMYLCASSTSGGASTDTQYFGPGTRLTVL.

V is TRBV6-1 and J is TRBJ2-5; no clear D. Looked up from germline, CDR1 is MNHNS and CDR2 is SASEGT. This CDR3 has 18 amino acids. V gave up 1 base and J gave up 2 bases, with 20 bases separating them. The DNA of the CDR3 is TGTGCCAGCAGTGAAGGGATGAACGCAGGACCCCTGCAAGAGACCCAGTACTTC. This codes for CASSEGMNAGPLQETQYF.

This clone was observed a handful of times. The identical CDR3 is also encoded by other nucleotide sequences in the sample. The chain is built from TRBV30 and TRBJ2-1, with 7 nucleotides matching TRBD2. Trimming took 1 base from V and 6 from J; bases not matched to a gene: 3. Germline V gene lookup returns CDR1 GTSNPN and CDR2 SVGIG (reference sequence). The CDR3 contains 13 residues. The CDR3 coding sequence is TGTGCCTGGAGTGGGGCGGGAGTCAATGAGCAGTTCTTC. Translated: CAWSGAGVNEQFF.

The sample holds a few counts of this clone. The rearrangement uses TRBV6-1 and TRBJ1-6, with 7 bases that match TRBD1. V shed 0 bases and J 6 bases; nucleotides not matched to a gene: 8. This CDR3 has 17 residues. Germline lookup yields CDR1 MNHNS and CDR2 SASEGT. This CDR3 reads CASSEASGQALNSPLHF. The CDR3 DNA follows: TGTGCCAGCAGTGAAGCCTCCGGACAGGCCCTTAATTCACCCCTCCACTTT.

This clone has just a few counts. The chain employs TRBV19 and TRBJ2-1; D unresolved. V lost 6 bases to trimming and J lost 4 bases, with 13 bases between them. Germline V gene lookup returns CDR1 LNHDA and CDR2 SQIVND (reference sequence). The CDR3 sequence is 14 residues long. The CDR3 nucleotides are TGTGCCAGTAGCAATTCTCTGATATACAATGAGCAGTTCTTC. Residues: CASSNSLIYNEQFF. The full variable domain, completed using reference TRBV19 and TRBJ2-1, is DGGITQSPKYLFRKEGQNVTLSCEQNLNHDAMYWYRQDPGQGLRLIYYSQIVNDFQKGDIAEGYSVSREKKESFPLTVTSAQKNPTAFYLCASSNSLIYNEQFFGPGTRLTVL.

The chain links TRBV5-1 to TRBJ2-3; D is unresolved. Germline loops: CDR1 SGHRS, CDR2 YFSETQ. Deletions cut 3 bases from V and 4 bases from J, with 9 bases between. CDR3 length: 13 residues. CDR3 DNA sequence: TGCGCCAGCAGCTGGACCTTGGCAGATACGCAGTATTTT. Amino acids: CASSWTLADTQYF.

This clone was detected once. The rearrangement links TRBV30 to TRBJ1-4, with TRBD1 identical over 7 bases. This CDR3 spans 15 amino acids. Germline CDR1 reads GTSNPN; CDR2 reads SVGIG (reference sequence). The V segment lost 5 bases and the J segment 7 bases; nucleotides outside the gene matches: 13. The CDR3, as DNA: TGTGCCTGGTCGGCGGGAGGGGGCTCTGGTGAAAAACTGTTTTTT. Encoded protein: CAWSAGGGSGEKLFF.

The chain recombines TRBV7-9 with TRBJ2-5, with D possibly TRBD1 on 5 matching bases. Germline V CDR1 and CDR2: SEHNR, FQNEAQ (reference sequence). Trimming took 4 bases from V and 1 from J, leaving 7 bases between them. The CDR3 contains 13 residues. CDR3 residues: CASSYRLQETQYF. Here the CDR3 DNA reads TGTGCCAGCAGCTACAGGCTCCAAGAGACCCAGTACTTC. Using reference TRBV7-9 and TRBJ2-5 for the parts outside the CDR3, the full variable domain is DTGVSQNPRHKITKRGQNVTFRCDPISEHNRLYWYRQTLGQGPEFLTYFQNEAQLEKSRLLSDRFSAERPKGSFSTLEIQRTEQGDSAMYLCASSYRLQETQYFGPGTRLLVL.

The rearrangement joins TRBV19 to TRBJ1-1, with D unresolved. The length of the CDR3 is 14 residues. In germline, CDR1 is LNHDA, CDR2 SQIVND (reference sequence). V lost 5 bases, J lost 4 bases, and 14 bases lay in between. This CDR3 reads CASSARLVGTEAFF. CDR3 DNA: TGTGCCAGTAGTGCCCGACTAGTGGGCACTGAAGCTTTCTTT.

The gene calls are TRBV5-4 and TRBJ2-5; either TRBD1 or TRBD2 may fit D (5 bases each). The CDR3 runs to 16 residues. The V end was cut by 0 bases, the J end by 1 base, with 13 bases between. The V gene's germline CDR1 is SGHNT and CDR2 YYREEE (reference sequence). As DNA, the CDR3 is TGTGCCAGCAGCTTGGACGGGGCTCGGGTCCAAGAGACCCAGTACTTC. Translated, it gives CASSLDGARVQETQYF.

This clone was seen only a few times. In nucleotides, the CDR3 is TGTGCCAGCAGCTTAGGGACTGGTGGCCTGGATCAGCAGTTCTTC. As protein: CASSLGTGGLDQQFF. The gene calls are TRBV7-8 and TRBJ2-1; weak D call: TRBD2 (5 bases). Trimming removed 1 base at V and 11 bases at J, with 18 bases between. Per germline, CDR1 SGHVS and CDR2 FQNEAQ. The CDR3 has 15 amino acids. The entire variable domain, with the rest obtained from reference TRBV7-8 and TRBJ2-1, is as follows: GAGVSQSPRYKVAKRGQDVALRCDPISGHVSLFWYQQALGQGPEFLTYFQNEAQLDKSGLPSDRFFAERPEGSVSTLKIQRTQQEDSAVYLCASSLGTGGLDQQFFGPGTRLTVL.

The J gene is TRBJ2-5, the V gene TRBV11-3, with TRBD2 identical over 12 bases. The germline gives CDR1 SGHNT, CDR2 YENEEA. The V segment lost 5 bases and the J segment 4 bases; nucleotides outside the gene matches: 2. This CDR3 comprises 14 residues. The CDR3 here is CASSASGRGETQYF. For the CDR3, the DNA is TGTGCCAGCAGCGCTAGCGGGAGGGGAGAGACCCAGTACTTC. Full variable domain (remainder filled in from reference TRBV11-3 and TRBJ2-5): EAGVVQSPRYKIIEKKQPVAFWCNPISGHNTLYWYLQNLGQGPELLIRYENEEAVDDSQLPKDRFSAERLKGVDSTLKIQPAELGDSAVYLCASSASGRGETQYFGPGTRLLVL.

The genes are TRBV10-3 and TRBJ1-4, with a weak D call TRBD1 (6 bases). This CDR3 region has 13 residues. V was clipped by 7 bases and J by 5 bases, with 11 bases between them. CDR1 ENHRY and CDR2 SYGVKD come from the germline V gene. CDR3 loop: CAIKAGTNEKLFF. As DNA, the CDR3 is TGTGCCATCAAGGCAGGGACAAATGAAAAACTGTTTTTT.

This chain connects TRBV5-1 to TRBJ1-4; 11 nucleotides match TRBD1. The CDR3 spans 15 residues. The ends lost 2 bases at V and 10 bases at J; junction bases unmatched: 7. Germline V gene lookup returns CDR1 SGHRS and CDR2 YFSETQ. CDR3 amino acids: CASSLEGQGVGKLFF. CDR3 DNA: TGCGCCAGCAGCTTAGAGGGACAGGGGGTTGGAAAACTGTTTTTT.

This rearrangement joins TRBV5-6 to TRBJ1-6; D is unclear. Trimming took off 0 bases at V and 7 bases at J, with 5 bases between the two ends. The CDR3 is 13 residues long. Germline-derived CDR1 and CDR2 are SGHDT and YYEEEE. CDR3: CASSLGRNSPLHF. The CDR3 DNA reads TGTGCCAGCAGCTTGGGGCGAAATTCACCCCTCCACTTT. The full variable domain, in which reference TRBV5-6 and TRBJ1-6 provide the parts outside the CDR3, is DAGVTQSPTHLIKTRGQQVTLRCSPKSGHDTVSWYQQALGQGPQFIFQYYEEEERQRGNFPDRFSGHQFPNYSSELNVNALLLGDSALYLCASSLGRNSPLHFGNGTRLTVT.

The chain carries TRBV5-1 and TRBJ2-2; D not resolved. Trimming stripped 0 bases from V and 11 bases from J, with 11 bases between. The CDR3 runs to 13 residues. The germline gives CDR1 SGHRS, CDR2 YFSETQ. In DNA form, the CDR3 reads TGCGCCAGCAGCTTGGATCTGAACATCGAGCTGTTTTTT. As protein: CASSLDLNIELFF.

This clone ranks as medium-sized. The CDR3 DNA is TGTGCCAGCAGTATGGACAGGGGAGGCACTGAAGCTTTCTTT. This translates into CASSMDRGGTEAFF. The chain joins TRBV2 to TRBJ1-1, with TRBD1 matching over 9 bases. After removal of 5 bases from V and 4 bases from J, the junction contained 5 bases not matched to a gene. CDR3 length: 14 residues. Germline CDR1 SNHLY, CDR2 FYNNEI. The complete variable domain, with remaining parts taken from reference TRBV2 and TRBJ1-1, reads EPEVTQTPSHQVTQMGQEVILRCVPISNHLYFYWYRQILGQKVEFLVSFYNNEISEKSEIFDDQFSVERPDGSNFTLKIRSTKLEDSAMYFCASSMDRGGTEAFFGQGTRLTVV.

The rearrangement joins TRBV10-1 to TRBJ2-7, with unresolved D. This CDR3 comprises 15 residues. The V end was cut by 1 base, the J end by 9 bases, with 19 bases between. Germline loops: CDR1 WNHNN, CDR2 SYGVQD (reference sequence). CDR3 sequence: CASSEFPTPSVGQYV. As DNA, the CDR3 is TGCGCCAGCAGTGAGTTCCCGACCCCTTCCGTGGGGCAGTACGTC.

V usage is TRBV4-3 and J usage is TRBJ2-3; D gene uncertain. Trimming took off 1 base at V and 1 base at J, with 6 bases between the two ends. Per germline, CDR1 LGHNA and CDR2 YSLEER. The CDR3 contains 14 residues. CDR3: CASSQVTGTDTQYF. CDR3 nucleotides: TGCGCCAGCAGCCAAGTCACAGGCACAGATACGCAGTATTTT.

V usage is TRBV7-2 and J usage is TRBJ2-7, with D tentatively TRBD2 (6 bases). The CDR3 consists of 13 residues. The V end lost 5 bases, the J end lost 6 bases, and 14 bases lay between the germline ends. Per the germline V gene, CDR1 is SGHTA and CDR2 is FQGNSA. This CDR3 is CASSPGGVGEQYV. For the CDR3, the DNA is TGTGCCAGCAGCCCCGGAGGGGTAGGCGAGCAGTACGTC.

The chain links TRBV10-3 to TRBJ2-1, with 10 bases aligning to TRBD2. Looked up from germline, CDR1 is ENHRY and CDR2 is SYGVKD. This CDR3 is built from 15 residues. V lost 4 bases to trimming and J lost 3 bases; unmatched junction nucleotides: 3. For the CDR3, the DNA is TGTGCCATCAGTGGGCTAGCGGGAGACTACAATGAGCAGTTCTTC. It codes for CAISGLAGDYNEQFF.

This chain links TRBV10-3 with TRBJ2-3; D is unresolved. Looked up from germline, CDR1 is ENHRY and CDR2 is SYGVKD. Trimming removed 4 bases at V and 6 bases at J, with 8 bases between. CDR3 size: 12 residues. CDR3 in DNA: TGTGCCATCAGTGTTCTTCGGGATACGCAGTATTTT. Translating gives CAISVLRDTQYF.

This clone was found a few times. Other nucleotide sequences in the sample specify the same CDR3. The CDR3 reads CASSPGQGREKLFF. CDR3 DNA sequence: TGTGCCAGCAGTCCGGGACAGGGACGGGAAAAACTGTTTTTT. The rearrangement joins TRBV28 to TRBJ1-4; TRBD1 matches at 9 bases. The CDR3 is made up of 14 amino acids. Looked up from germline, CDR1 is MDHEN and CDR2 is SYDVKM. The trim removed 5 bases at V and 8 bases at J, leaving 6 bases unmatched.